The 2 T cell receptor beta chains below come from one sample, sequenced in a study of blood T cells in healthy people across ages. Through a sample-barcoded 5' primer and a J-beta primer mix, a second PCR was run for roughly 6 to 11 cycles. One entry per CDR3 protein, called by TCRdb with MiXCR from the 5' RACE reads. The data hold about 900,000 distinct CDR3 sequences, with under 50% observed a single time. Material: blood. Every receptor here comes from a man younger than 45 in good health.

The chain joins TRBV5-1 to TRBJ2-7, with D perhaps matching TRBD2 (5 bases). The J call may be wrong; the DNA end is better matched by TRBJ2-5. Germline V gene data show CDR1 as SGHRS and CDR2 as YFSETQ. The CDR3 contains 17 residues. CDR3 nucleotides: TGCGCCAGCAGAAGGGCAGAGAGAAGCACTAGTGAGGAGACCCAGTACTTC. This translates into CASRRAERSTSEETQYF.

V gene TRBV2 combines with J gene TRBJ2-5, with 8 bases matching TRBD1. Looked up from germline, CDR1 is SNHLY and CDR2 is FYNNEI. V trimming: 0 bases; J trimming: 2 bases; junction bases outside the gene matches: 5. The CDR3 sequence is 16 residues long. Here the CDR3 DNA reads TGTGCCAGCAGTGAAGCGCAGGACAGGGTACAAGAGACCCAGTACTTC. Its translation is CASSEAQDRVQETQYF.